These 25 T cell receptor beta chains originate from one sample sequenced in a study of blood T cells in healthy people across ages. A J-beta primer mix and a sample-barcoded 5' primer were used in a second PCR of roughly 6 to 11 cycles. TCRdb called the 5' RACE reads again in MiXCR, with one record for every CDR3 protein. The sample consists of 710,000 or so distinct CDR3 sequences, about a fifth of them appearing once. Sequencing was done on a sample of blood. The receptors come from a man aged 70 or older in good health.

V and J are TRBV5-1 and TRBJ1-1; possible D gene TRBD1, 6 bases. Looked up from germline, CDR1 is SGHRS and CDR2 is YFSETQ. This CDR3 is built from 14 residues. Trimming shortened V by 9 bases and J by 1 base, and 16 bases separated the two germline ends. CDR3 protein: CATTVSGQNTEAFF. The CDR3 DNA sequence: TGCGCCACCACCGTGTCGGGACAGAACACTGAAGCTTTCTTT.

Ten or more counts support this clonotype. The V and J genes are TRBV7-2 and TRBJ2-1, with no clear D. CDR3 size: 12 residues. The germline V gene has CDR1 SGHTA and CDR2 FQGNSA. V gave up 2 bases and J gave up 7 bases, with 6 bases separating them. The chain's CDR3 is CASSLKGNEQFF. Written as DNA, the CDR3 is TGTGCCAGCAGCTTAAAGGGAAATGAGCAGTTCTTC. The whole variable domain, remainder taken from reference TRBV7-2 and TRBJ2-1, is GAGVSQSPSNKVTEKGKDVELRCDPISGHTALYWYRQSLGQGLEFLIYFQGNSAPDKSGLPSDRFSAERTGGSVSTLTIQRTQQEDSAVYLCASSLKGNEQFFGPGTRLTVL.

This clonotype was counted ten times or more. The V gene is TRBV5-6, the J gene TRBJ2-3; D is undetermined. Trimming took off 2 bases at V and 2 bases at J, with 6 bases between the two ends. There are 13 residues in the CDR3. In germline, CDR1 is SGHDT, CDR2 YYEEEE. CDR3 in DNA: TGTGCCAGCAGCTTCGGCCCCACAGATACGCAGTATTTT. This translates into CASSFGPTDTQYF.

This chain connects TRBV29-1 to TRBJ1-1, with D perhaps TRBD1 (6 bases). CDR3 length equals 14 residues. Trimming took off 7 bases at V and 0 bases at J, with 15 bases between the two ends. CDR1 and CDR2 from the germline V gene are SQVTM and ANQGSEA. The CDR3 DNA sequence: TGCAGCGCCCCCTCCCGGGACATGAACACTGAAGCTTTCTTT. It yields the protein CSAPSRDMNTEAFF.

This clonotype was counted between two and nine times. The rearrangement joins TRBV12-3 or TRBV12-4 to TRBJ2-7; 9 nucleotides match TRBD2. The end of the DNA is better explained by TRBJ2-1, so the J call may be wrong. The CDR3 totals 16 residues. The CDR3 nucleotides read TGTGCCAGCATCTCCCCCGGGACTAGCCGTAAGCATGAGCAGTTCTTC. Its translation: CASISPGTSRKHEQFF.

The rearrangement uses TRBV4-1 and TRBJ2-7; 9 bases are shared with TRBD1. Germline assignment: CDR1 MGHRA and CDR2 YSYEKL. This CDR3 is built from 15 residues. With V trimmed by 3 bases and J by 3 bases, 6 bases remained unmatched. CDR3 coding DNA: TGCGCCAGCAGCCACCCGGGACAGGGAAGCTACGAGCAGTACTTC. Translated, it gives CASSHPGQGSYEQYF.

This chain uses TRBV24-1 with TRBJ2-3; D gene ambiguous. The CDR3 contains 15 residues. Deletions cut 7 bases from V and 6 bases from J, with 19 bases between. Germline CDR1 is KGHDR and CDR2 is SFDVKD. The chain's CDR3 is CATRGLESSMDTQYF. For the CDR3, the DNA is TGTGCCACCAGAGGGTTAGAGTCCAGCATGGATACGCAGTATTTT.

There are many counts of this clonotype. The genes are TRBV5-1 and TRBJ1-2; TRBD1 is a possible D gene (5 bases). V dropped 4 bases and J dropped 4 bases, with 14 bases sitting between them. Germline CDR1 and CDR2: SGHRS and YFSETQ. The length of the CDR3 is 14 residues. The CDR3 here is CASSADGTIYGYTF. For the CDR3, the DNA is TGCGCCAGCAGCGCAGATGGGACGATCTATGGCTACACCTTC.

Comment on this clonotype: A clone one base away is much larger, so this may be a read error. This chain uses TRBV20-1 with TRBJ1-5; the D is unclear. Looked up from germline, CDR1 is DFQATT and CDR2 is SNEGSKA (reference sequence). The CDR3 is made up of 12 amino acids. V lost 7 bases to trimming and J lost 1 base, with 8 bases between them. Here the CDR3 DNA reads TGCAGTGTAACGGAGAGCAATCAGCCCCAGCATTTT. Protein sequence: CSVTESNQPQHF.

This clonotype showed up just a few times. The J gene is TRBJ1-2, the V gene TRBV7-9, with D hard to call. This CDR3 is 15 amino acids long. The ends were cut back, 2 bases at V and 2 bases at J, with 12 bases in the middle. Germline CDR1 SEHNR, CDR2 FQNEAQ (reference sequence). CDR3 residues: CASSLQAVLNYGYTF. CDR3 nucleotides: TGTGCCAGCAGCTTACAGGCCGTTCTCAACTATGGCTACACCTTC.

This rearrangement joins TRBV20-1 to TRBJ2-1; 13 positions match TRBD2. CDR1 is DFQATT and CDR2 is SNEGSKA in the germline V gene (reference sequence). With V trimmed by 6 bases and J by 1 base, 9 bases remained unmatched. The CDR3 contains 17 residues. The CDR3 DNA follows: TGCAGTGCGCTGACTAGCGGGAGGTTCTTTTCCTACAATGAGCAGTTCTTC. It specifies CSALTSGRFFSYNEQFF.

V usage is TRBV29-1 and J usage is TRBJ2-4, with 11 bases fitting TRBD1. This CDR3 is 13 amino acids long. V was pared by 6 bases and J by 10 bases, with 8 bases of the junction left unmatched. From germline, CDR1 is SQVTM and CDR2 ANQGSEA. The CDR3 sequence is CSVGQGDGSIQYF. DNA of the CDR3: TGCAGCGTGGGACAGGGGGATGGGAGTATTCAGTACTTC. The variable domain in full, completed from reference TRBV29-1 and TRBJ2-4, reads SAVISQKPSRDICQRGTSLTIQCQVDSQVTMMFWYRQQPGQSLTLIATANQGSEATYESGFVIDKFPISRPNLTFSTLTVSNMSPEDSSIYLCSVGQGDGSIQYFGAGTRLSVL.

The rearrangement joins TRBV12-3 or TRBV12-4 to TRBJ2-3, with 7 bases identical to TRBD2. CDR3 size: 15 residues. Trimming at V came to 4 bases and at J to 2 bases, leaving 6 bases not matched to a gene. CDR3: CASSSPAGPTDTQYF. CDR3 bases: TGTGCCAGCAGTTCGCCAGCGGGACCCACAGATACGCAGTATTTT.

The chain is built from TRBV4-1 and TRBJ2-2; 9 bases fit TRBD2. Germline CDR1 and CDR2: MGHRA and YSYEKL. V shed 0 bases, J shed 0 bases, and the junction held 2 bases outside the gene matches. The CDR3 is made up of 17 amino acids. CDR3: CASSQDSSGTNTGELFF. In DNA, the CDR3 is TGCGCCAGCAGCCAAGATTCTAGCGGGACGAACACCGGGGAGCTGTTTTTT.

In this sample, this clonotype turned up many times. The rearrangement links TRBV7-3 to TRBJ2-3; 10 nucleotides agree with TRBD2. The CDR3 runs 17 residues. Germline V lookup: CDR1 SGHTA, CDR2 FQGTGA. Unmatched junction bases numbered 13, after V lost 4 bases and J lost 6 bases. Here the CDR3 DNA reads TGTGCCAGCAGCTCTCCTAGCGGGAGCCATCTTTCCGATACGCAGTATTTT. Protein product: CASSSPSGSHLSDTQYF.

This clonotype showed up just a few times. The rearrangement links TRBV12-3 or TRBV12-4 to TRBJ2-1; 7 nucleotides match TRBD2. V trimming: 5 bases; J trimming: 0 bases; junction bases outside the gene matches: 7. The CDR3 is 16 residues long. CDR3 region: CASSRTSAGSYNEQFF. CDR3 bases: TGTGCCAGCAGTCGAACTAGCGCCGGCTCCTACAATGAGCAGTTCTTC.

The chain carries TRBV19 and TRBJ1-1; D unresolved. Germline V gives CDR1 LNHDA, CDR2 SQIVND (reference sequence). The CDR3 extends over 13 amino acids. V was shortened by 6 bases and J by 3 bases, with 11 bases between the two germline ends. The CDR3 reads CASRNTADTEAFF. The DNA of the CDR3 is TGTGCCAGTAGGAACACGGCGGACACTGAAGCTTTCTTT.

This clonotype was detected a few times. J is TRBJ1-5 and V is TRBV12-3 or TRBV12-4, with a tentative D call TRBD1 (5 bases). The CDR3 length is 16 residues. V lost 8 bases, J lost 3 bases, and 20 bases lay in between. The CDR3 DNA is TGTGCCAGCGCGTCAGGCTGGGGGATAAACAATCAGCCCCAGCATTTT. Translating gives CASASGWGINNQPQHF.

This chain's CDR3 is CASSSMGQGNTEAFF. The CDR3 nucleotides read TGCGCCAGCAGCTCGATGGGACAGGGGAACACTGAAGCTTTCTTT. This chain links TRBV5-1 with TRBJ1-1; 9 nucleotides align to TRBD1. This CDR3 region has 15 residues. Germline lookup yields CDR1 SGHRS and CDR2 YFSETQ. The V and J ends lost 3 bases and 1 base, in that order; junction bases with no gene match: 4.

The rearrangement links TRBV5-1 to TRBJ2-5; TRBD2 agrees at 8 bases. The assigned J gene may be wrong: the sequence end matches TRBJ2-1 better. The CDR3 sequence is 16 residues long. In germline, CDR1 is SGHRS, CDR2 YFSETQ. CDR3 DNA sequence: TGCGCCAGCAGCTTGGAAAGTAGAGCGGGAGTGGATGAGCAGTTCTTC. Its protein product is CASSLESRAGVDEQFF.

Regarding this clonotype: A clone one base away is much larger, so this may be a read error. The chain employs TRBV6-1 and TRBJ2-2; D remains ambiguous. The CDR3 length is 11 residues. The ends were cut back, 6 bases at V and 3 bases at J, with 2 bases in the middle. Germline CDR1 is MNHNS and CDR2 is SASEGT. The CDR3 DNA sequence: TGTGCCAGCAGGCACACCGGGGAGCTGTTTTTT. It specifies CASRHTGELFF.

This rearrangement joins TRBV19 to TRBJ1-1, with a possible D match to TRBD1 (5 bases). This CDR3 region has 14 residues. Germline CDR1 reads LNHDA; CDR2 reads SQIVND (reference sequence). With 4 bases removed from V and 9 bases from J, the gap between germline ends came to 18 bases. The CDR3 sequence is CASSTSYRSQQAFF. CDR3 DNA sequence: TGTGCCAGTAGTACCTCTTACAGGAGCCAGCAAGCTTTCTTT.

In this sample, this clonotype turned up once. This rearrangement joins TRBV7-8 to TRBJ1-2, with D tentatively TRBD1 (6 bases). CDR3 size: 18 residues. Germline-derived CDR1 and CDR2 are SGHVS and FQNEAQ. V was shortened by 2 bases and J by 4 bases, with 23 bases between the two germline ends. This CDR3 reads CASSLTIKPGTRIYGYTF. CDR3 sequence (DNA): TGTGCCAGCAGCTTAACAATTAAACCCGGGACACGGATCTATGGCTACACCTTC.

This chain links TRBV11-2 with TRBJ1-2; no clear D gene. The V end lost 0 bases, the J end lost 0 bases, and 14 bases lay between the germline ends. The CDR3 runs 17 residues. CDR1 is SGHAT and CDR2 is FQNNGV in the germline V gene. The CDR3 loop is CASSLDRWTRTNYGYTF. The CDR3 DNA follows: TGTGCCAGCAGCTTAGATCGTTGGACCCGGACTAACTATGGCTACACCTTC.

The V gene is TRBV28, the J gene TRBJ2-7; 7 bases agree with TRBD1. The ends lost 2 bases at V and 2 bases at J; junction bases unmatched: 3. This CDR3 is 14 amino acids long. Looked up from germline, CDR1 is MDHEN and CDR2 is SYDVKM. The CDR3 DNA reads TGTGCCAGCAGTTTACCCAGGGGGACCTACGAGCAGTACTTC. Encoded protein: CASSLPRGTYEQYF.